This TCR beta chain originates from a study of vaccination and CD4 T cells after COVID-19. Whole-study context: Convalescent cases consisted of six males and four females, of whom two were Hispanic. Samples were taken after vaccination, a median of approximately 73 days after dose two, with a range of 14 to 241. Study findings and constraints: There were relatively few convalescent patients studied, and there were no early post-infection timepoints.

A remark on this clonotype: Antigen: not known.

Once obtained from cultured CD4+ T cells, the DNA was sequenced using the Oncomine TCR Beta short-read assay. TCRdb analysed the PCR reads with MiXCR anew, one entry per CDR3 protein. The sample lists under 15,000 distinct CDR3 sequences, 50% occurring once. Trimming stripped 7 bases from V and 5 bases from J, with 20 bases between. The CDR3 sequence is 15 residues long. CDR1 is SGHAT and CDR2 is FQNNGV in the germline V gene. Treatment: roughly ten-day PBMC culture with coronavirus spike peptide pools or control peptides (ViraFEST assay). A negative selection step was used to isolate CD4+ T cells once culture had run for around 10 days.

The source is a human donor who had recovered from COVID-19. The specimen sequenced was CD4+ T cells from blood, cultured in vitro. The rearrangement uses TRBV11-2 and TRBJ2-5; no clear D gene. DNA of the CDR3: TGTGCCAGCACCCCGACCGTCGTGCTGCATGAGACCCAGTACTTC. Translated: CASTPTVVLHETQYF.